This TCR beta chain was sequenced during a study of T-cell reconstitution after alpha-beta-depleted transplantation in children. After removal of 1 base from V and 1 base from J, the junction contained 1 base not matched to a gene. Germline V lookup: CDR1 WSHSY, CDR2 SAAADI. CDR3 size: 15 residues. Construction of the TCRbeta library involved unique molecular identifiers. MiXCR was run by TCRdb on the PCR reads, yielding one entry per CDR3 protein. The table shows some 200,000 distinct CDR3 sequences, with approximately 9% occurring only once. This clonotype originated in a human donor who donated a stem cell graft to a child with acute lymphoblastic leukemia. The sample in question was PBMCs from the stem cell graft donor, obtained from the stem cell graft. The rearrangement joins TRBV10-2 to TRBJ2-7; 10 nucleotides agree with TRBD1. DNA for the CDR3: TGCGCCAGCAGTGAGTGGGACAGGGGTTCCTACGAGCAGTACTTC. Encoded protein: CASSEWDRGSYEQYF.